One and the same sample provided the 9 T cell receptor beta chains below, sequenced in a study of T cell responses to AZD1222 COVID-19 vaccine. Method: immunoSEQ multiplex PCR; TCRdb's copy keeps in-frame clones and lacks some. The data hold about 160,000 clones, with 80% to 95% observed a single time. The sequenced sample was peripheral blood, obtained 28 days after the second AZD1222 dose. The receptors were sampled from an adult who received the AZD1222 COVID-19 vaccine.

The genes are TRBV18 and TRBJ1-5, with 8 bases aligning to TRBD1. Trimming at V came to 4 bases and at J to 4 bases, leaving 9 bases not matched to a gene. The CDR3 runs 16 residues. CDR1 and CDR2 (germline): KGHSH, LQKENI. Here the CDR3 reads CASSQIGTGGNQPQHF. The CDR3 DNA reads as TGTGCCAGCTCACAGATAGGGACAGGCGGGAATCAGCCCCAGCATTTT.

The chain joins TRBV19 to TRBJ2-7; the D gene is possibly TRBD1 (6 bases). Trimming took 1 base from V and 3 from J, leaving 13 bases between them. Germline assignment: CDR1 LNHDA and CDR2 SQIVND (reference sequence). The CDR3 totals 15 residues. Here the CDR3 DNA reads TGTGCCAGTAGTATAGTGGGGGCGCCCGTCTACGAGCAGTACTTC. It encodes CASSIVGAPVYEQYF.

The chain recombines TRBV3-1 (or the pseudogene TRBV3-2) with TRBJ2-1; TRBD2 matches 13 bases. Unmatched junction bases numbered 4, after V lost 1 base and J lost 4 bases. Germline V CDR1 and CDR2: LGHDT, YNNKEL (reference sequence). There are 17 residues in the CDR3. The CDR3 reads CASSQALGLAGYNEQFF. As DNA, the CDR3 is TGTGCCAGCAGCCAAGCCCTGGGACTAGCGGGATACAATGAGCAGTTCTTC.

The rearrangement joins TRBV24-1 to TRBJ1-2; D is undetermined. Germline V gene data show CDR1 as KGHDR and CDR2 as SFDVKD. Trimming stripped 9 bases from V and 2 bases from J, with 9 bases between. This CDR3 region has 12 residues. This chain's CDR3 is CATSLGNYGYTF. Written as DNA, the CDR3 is TGTGCCACCTCTCTAGGGAACTATGGCTACACCTTC.

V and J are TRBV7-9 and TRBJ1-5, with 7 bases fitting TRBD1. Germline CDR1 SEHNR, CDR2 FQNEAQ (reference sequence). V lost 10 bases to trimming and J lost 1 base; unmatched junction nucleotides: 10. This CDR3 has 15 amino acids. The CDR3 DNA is TGTGCCATCGCTAGCACAGGGGACAGCAATCAGCCCCAGCATTTT. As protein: CAIASTGDSNQPQHF.

CDR3 loop: CASSQDLRDGVYEQYF. The CDR3 DNA reads TGTGCCAGCAGCCAGGACCTCCGGGACGGTGTCTACGAGCAGTACTTC. The genes are TRBV5-5 and TRBJ2-7, with D perhaps assigned TRBD1 or TRBD2 (5 bases each). Germline V gene sequence: CDR1 SGHKS, CDR2 YYEKEE (reference sequence). V lost 4 bases and J 3 bases, leaving 20 bases between the germline ends. CDR3 length: 16 amino acids. The whole variable domain, remainder taken from reference TRBV5-5 and TRBJ2-7, is DAGVTQSPTHLIKTRGQQVTLRCSPISGHKSVSWYQQVLGQGPQFIFQYYEKEERGRGNFPDRFSARQFPNYSSELNVNALLLGDSALYLCASSQDLRDGVYEQYFGPGTRLTVT.

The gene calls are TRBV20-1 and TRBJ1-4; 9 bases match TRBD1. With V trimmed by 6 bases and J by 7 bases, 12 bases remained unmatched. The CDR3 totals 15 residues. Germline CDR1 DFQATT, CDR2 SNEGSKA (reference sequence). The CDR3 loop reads CSASLQGARGEKLFF. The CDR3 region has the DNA TGCAGTGCCAGTCTACAGGGGGCTAGGGGTGAAAAACTGTTTTTT.

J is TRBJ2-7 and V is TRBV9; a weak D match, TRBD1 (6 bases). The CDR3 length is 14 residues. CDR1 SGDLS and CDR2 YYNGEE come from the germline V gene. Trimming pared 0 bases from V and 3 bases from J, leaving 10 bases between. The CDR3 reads CASSVAPDSYEQYF. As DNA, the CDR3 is TGTGCCAGCAGCGTAGCTCCGGACAGCTACGAGCAGTACTTC. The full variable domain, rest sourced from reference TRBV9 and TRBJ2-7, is DSGVTQTPKHLITATGQRVTLRCSPRSGDLSVYWYQQSLDQGLQFLIQYYNGEERAKGNILERFSAQQFPDLHSELNLSSLELGDSALYFCASSVAPDSYEQYFGPGTRLTVT.

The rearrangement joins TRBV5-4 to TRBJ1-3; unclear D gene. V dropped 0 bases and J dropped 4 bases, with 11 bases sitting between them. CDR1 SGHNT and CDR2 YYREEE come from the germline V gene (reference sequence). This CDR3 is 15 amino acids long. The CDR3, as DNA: TGTGCCAGCAGCTTGGGGCCAGAGGAAGGAAACACCATATATTTT. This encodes CASSLGPEEGNTIYF.